One sample yielded the 4 T cell receptor beta chains listed below, sequenced in a study of shared clonotypes between healthy human individuals. Clones were sequenced by immunoSEQ multiplex PCR, and TCRdb holds only the in-frame ones, with some missing. The data show about 1,800,000 clones, with 85% to 95% seen just once and more than 0.9% held by the top ten. As defined, naive CD8 cells were CD45RO-negative and positively selected for CCR7, with terminally differentiated effector memory CD45RA+ cells excluded. The sample was naive CD8+ T cells sorted from blood. These receptors came from a man younger than 35 in good health.

The rearrangement links TRBV14 to TRBJ2-7, with 7 bases identical to TRBD2. The CDR3 loop spans 15 amino acids. J was trimmed by 3 bases and V by 1 base; bases with no gene match: 6. Germline V lookup: CDR1 SGHDN, CDR2 FVKESK. CDR3 in amino acids: CASSQVKGGSYEQYF. CDR3 sequence (DNA): TGTGCCAGCAGCCAAGTAAAGGGAGGGAGCTACGAGCAGTACTTC.

In regard to this clone: The sample holds other DNA sequences that translate to the same CDR3. The CDR3 region is CATSRDRGYNEQFF. In DNA form, the CDR3 reads TGTGCCACCAGCAGAGATCGGGGCTACAATGAGCAGTTCTTC. The chain is built from TRBV15 and TRBJ2-1; possible D gene TRBD2, 5 bases. V gave up 0 bases and J gave up 3 bases, with 6 bases separating them. There are 14 residues in the CDR3. Germline V gene lookup returns CDR1 LNHNV and CDR2 YYDKDF (reference sequence).

In the case of this clone: The sample has other DNA sequences that encode this CDR3 too. The chain employs TRBV9 and TRBJ2-7; 10 bases line up with TRBD2. The CDR3 runs 15 residues. V lost 2 bases, J lost 3 bases, and 5 bases stayed unmatched. Germline CDR1 reads SGDLS; CDR2 reads YYNGEE. This CDR3 is CASSVGSSGSYEQYF. CDR3 in DNA: TGTGCCAGCAGCGTGGGATCTAGCGGGAGCTACGAGCAGTACTTC.

The chain is built from TRBV7-6 and TRBJ2-7, with TRBD2 identical over 10 bases. The germline V gene has CDR1 SGHVS and CDR2 FNYEAQ. The CDR3 covers 13 residues. V lost 6 bases, J lost 4 bases, and 3 bases stayed unmatched. CDR3 sequence (DNA): TGTGCCAGCAGTTATAGCGGGGGGTACGAGCAGTACTTC. It translates to CASSYSGGYEQYF.